Below, 8 T cell receptor beta chains from the same sample are listed, as sequenced in a study of blood T cell repertoires in COVID-19. The repertoire was sequenced with immunoSEQ multiplex PCR; TCRdb's copy has only in-frame clones and lacks some. Of about 120,000 clones in the sample, roughly 69% were seen once. The sequencing sample was made of peripheral blood. These receptors were collected from a woman in her seventies with acute or convalescent COVID-19.

The chain joins TRBV5-5 to TRBJ2-3; 7 bases fit TRBD2. V trimming: 4 bases; J trimming: 4 bases; junction bases outside the gene matches: 9. There are 15 residues in the CDR3. Germline V lookup: CDR1 SGHKS, CDR2 YYEKEE (reference sequence). The CDR3 sequence is CASSARLAPADTQYF. The DNA for the CDR3 is TGTGCCAGCAGCGCGCGACTAGCTCCCGCAGATACGCAGTATTTT.

The chain has TRBV5-1 and TRBJ2-3; 9 bases line up with TRBD2. The germline V gene has CDR1 SGHRS and CDR2 YFSETQ. This CDR3 is built from 18 residues. Trimming cost V 0 bases and J 5 bases; bases outside gene matches: 13. CDR3 region: CASSLAGGSGGWGDTQYF. The CDR3 nucleotides are TGCGCCAGCAGCTTGGCCGGAGGTAGCGGGGGCTGGGGAGATACGCAGTATTTT.

This clone turned up a few times. CDR3 nucleotides: TGTGCCAGCGGACAGGGGAATCAGCCCCAGCATTTT. This sequence encodes CASGQGNQPQHF. V gene TRBV6-5 combines with J gene TRBJ1-5, with 9 bases matching TRBD1. CDR3 size: 12 residues. Germline V gene sequence: CDR1 MNHEY, CDR2 SVGAGI. V gave up 8 bases and J gave up 4 bases; unmatched junction bases: 0.

V is TRBV7-2 and J is TRBJ2-2; 11 bases agree with TRBD2. The CDR3 has 17 amino acids. The ends lost 1 base at V and 7 bases at J; junction bases unmatched: 8. The germline V gene has CDR1 SGHTA and CDR2 FQGNSA. CDR3 bases: TGTGCCAGCAGCTTAGGGGCGGGGACTAGCGGAGGCGGGGAGCTGTTTTTT. Its translation: CASSLGAGTSGGGELFF.

CDR3 sequence reads: CASSTDRGVYGYTF. The CDR3 nucleotides are TGTGCCAGTAGTACGGACAGGGGCGTTTATGGCTACACCTTC. The chain joins TRBV19 to TRBJ1-2; 9 nucleotides align to TRBD1. V lost 4 bases, J lost 5 bases, and 5 bases stayed unmatched. The CDR3 has 14 residues. Germline loops: CDR1 LNHDA, CDR2 SQIVND (reference sequence).

The DNA for the CDR3 is TGTGCCAGCAGTCTGGGACACCAGACCTACGAGCAGTACTTC. It encodes CASSLGHQTYEQYF. The chain employs TRBV28 and TRBJ2-7, with TRBD1 as a possible D gene (6 bases). Germline assignment: CDR1 MDHEN and CDR2 SYDVKM. This CDR3 has 14 amino acids. V was pared by 5 bases and J by 2 bases, with 13 bases between.

CDR3 residues: CASSQGQTDNSPLHF. CDR3 nucleotide sequence: TGTGCCAGCAGCCAAGGGCAAACAGATAATTCACCCCTCCACTTT. The chain joins TRBV4-2 to TRBJ1-6; D gene uncertain. V was clipped by 1 base and J by 5 bases, with 9 bases between them. CDR3 length: 15 residues. Germline V gene lookup returns CDR1 LGHNA and CDR2 YNFKEQ.

Here the CDR3 reads CASSLEGDPNQPQHF. CDR3 sequence (DNA): TGCGCCAGCAGCTTGGAGGGGGACCCAAATCAGCCCCAGCATTTT. This sequence joins TRBV5-1 and TRBJ1-5; TRBD1 might be the D (6 bases). The V end was cut by 0 bases, the J end by 4 bases, with 11 bases between. This CDR3 contains 15 residues. Germline values: CDR1 SGHRS, CDR2 YFSETQ.